The subject of this entry is one TCR beta chain. The V gene's germline CDR1 is DFQATT and CDR2 SNEGSKA (reference sequence). This CDR3 has 14 amino acids. V lost 4 bases, J lost 4 bases, and 16 bases lay in between. The sample comes from a study of spatial heterogeneity in lung cancer. One entry per CDR3 protein, called by TCRdb with MiXCR from the 5' RACE reads. The sample yields under 150,000 distinct CDR3 sequences, 9% to 15% seen once. Described time point: blood at routine non-recurrence follow-up after resection. No cell sorting; template was whole RNA from tumor, lung tissue or PBMC. This chain uses TRBV20-1 with TRBJ1-2, with D uncertain. The TCR was taken from a male donor with early-stage non-small cell lung cancer. The sample consisted of PBMCs, taken at follow-up. The CDR3 DNA sequence: TGCAGTGCTAAATTGGCGGGAAGTTCCTATGGCTACACCTTC. Amino acid sequence: CSAKLAGSSYGYTF.